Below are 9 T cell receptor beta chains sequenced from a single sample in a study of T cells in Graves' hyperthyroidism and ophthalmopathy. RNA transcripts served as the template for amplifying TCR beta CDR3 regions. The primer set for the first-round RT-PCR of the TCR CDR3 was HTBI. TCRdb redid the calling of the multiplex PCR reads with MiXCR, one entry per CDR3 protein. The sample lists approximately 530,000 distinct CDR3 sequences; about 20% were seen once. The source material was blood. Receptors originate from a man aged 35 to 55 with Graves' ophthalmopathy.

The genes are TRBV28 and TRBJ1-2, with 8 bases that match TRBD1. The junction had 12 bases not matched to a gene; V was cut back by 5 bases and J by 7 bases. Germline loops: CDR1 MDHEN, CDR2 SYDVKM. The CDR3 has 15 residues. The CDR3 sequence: CASSSGQGPTRGYTF. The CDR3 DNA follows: TGTGCCAGCAGTAGTGGACAGGGCCCCACACGTGGCTACACCTTC.

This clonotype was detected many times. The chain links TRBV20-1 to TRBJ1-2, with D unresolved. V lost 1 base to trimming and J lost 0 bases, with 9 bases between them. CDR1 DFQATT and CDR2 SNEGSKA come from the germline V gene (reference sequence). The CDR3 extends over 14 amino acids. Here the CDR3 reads CSARVRDSNYGYTF. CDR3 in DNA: TGCAGTGCTAGAGTGAGGGATTCTAACTATGGCTACACCTTC.

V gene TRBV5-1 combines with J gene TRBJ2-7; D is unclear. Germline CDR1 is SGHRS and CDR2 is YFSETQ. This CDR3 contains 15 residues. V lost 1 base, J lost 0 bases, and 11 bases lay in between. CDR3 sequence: CASSLTERSSYEQYF. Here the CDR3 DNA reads TGCGCCAGCAGCTTGACGGAACGGAGCTCCTACGAGCAGTACTTC.

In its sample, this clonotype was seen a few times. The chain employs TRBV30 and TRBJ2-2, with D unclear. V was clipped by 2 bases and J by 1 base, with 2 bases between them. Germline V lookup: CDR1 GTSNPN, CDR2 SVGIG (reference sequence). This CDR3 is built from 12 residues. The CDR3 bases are TGTGCCTGGAGTTGGAACACCGGGGAGCTGTTTTTT. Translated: CAWSWNTGELFF.

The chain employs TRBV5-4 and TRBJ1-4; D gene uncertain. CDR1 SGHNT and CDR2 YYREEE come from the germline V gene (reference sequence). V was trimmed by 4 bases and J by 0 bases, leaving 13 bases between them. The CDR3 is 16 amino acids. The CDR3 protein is CASSRVPTATNEKLFF. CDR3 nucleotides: TGTGCCAGCAGCAGGGTTCCCACCGCAACTAATGAAAAACTGTTTTTT. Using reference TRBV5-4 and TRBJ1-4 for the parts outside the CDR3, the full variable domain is ETGVTQSPTHLIKTRGQQVTLRCSSQSGHNTVSWYQQALGQGPQFIFQYYREEENGRGNFPPRFSGLQFPNYSSELNVNALELDDSALYLCASSRVPTATNEKLFFGSGTQLSVL.

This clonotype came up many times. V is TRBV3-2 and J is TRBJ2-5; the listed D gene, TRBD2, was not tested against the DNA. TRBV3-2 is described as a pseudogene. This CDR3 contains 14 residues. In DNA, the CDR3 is TGTGCCAGCAGCTGTAGCGGGAGCCAAGAGACCCAGTACTTC. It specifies CASSCSGSQETQYF.

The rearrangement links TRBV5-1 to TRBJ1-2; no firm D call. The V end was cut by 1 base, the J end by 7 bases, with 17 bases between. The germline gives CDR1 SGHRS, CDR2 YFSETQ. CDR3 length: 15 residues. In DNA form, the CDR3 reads TGCGCCAGCAGCTTGTCGGCTGGCGGTAAAGTTGGCTACACCTTC. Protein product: CASSLSAGGKVGYTF.

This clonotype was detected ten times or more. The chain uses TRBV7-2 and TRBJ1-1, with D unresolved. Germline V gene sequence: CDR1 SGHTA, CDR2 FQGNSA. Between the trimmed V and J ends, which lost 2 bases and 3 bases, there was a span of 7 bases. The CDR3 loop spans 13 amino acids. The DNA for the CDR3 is TGTGCCAGCAGCTTATCGGTGGACACTGAAGCTTTCTTT. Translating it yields CASSLSVDTEAFF.

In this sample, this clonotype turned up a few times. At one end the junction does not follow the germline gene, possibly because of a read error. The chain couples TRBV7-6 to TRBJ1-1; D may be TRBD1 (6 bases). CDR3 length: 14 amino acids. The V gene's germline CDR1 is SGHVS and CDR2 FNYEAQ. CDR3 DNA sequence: TGTGCCAGCAGCTTCAGCGGGGGCGACACTAAAGCTTTCTTT. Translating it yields CASSFSGGDTKAFF.